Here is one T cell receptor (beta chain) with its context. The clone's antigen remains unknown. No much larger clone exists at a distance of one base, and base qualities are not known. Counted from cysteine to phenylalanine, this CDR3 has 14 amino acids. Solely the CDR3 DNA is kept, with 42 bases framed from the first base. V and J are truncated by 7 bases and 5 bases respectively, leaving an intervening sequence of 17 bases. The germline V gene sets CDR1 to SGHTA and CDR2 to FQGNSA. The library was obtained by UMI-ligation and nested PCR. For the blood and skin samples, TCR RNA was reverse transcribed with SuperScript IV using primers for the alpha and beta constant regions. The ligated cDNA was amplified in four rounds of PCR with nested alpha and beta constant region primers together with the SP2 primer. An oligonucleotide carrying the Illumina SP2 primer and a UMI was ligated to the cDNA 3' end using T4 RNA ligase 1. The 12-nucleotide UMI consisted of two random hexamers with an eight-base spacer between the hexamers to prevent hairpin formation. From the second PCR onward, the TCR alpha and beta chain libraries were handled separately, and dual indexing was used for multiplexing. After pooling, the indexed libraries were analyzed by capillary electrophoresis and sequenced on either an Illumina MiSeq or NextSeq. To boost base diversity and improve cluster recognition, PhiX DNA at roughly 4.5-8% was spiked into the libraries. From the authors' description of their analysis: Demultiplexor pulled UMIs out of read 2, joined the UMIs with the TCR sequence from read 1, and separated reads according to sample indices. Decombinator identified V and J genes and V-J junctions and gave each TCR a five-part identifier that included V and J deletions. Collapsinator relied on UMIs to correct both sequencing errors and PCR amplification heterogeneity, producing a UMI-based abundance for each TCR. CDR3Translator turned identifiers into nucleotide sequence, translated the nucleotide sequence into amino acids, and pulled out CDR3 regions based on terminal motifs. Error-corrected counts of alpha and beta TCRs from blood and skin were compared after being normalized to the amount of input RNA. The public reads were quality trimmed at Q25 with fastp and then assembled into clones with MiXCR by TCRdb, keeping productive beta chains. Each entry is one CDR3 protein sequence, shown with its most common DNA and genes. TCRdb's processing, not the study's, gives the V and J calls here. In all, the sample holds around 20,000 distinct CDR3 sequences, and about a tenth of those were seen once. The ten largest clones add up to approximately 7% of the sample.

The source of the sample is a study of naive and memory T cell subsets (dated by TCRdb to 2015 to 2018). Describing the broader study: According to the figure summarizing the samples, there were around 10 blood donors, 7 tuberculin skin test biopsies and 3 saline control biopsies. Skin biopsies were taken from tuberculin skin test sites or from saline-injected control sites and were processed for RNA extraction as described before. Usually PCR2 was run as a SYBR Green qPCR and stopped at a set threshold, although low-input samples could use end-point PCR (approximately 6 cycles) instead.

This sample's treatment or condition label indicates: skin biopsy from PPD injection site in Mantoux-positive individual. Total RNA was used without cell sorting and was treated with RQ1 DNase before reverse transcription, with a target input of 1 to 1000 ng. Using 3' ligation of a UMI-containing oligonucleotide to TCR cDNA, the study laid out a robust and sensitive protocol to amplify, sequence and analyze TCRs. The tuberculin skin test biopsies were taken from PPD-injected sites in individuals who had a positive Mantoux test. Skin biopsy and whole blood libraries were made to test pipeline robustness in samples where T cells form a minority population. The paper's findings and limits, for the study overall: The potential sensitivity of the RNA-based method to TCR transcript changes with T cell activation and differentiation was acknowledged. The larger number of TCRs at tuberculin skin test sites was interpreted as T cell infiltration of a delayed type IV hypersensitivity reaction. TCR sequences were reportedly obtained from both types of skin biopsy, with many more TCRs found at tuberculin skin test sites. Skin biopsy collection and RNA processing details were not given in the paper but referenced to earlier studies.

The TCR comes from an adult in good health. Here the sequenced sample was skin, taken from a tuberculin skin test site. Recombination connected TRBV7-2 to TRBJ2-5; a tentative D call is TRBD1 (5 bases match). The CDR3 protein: CASTLGVGGETQYF. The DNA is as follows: TGTGCCAGCACTCTAGGGGTGGGTGGGGAGACCCAGTACTTC.